The clone carrying this T cell receptor beta chain showed up just once. Its antigen is as yet unknown. This specimen belongs to a study of tumor-infiltrating lymphocytes in localized non-small cell lung cancer. Only in-frame clones appear in the TCRdb table, and some are missing; sequencing was by immunoSEQ multiplex PCR. The table records a few thousand clones, around 52% of them present only once. CDR3 size: 14 residues. The germline gives CDR1 SGHTA, CDR2 FQGNSA. V gave up 4 bases and J gave up 2 bases, with 10 bases separating them. Findings of the study overall: Available tissue quantity limited TCR sequencing to a patient subset. Each assay used a separate piece of the same tissue.

This TCR derives from a human donor with non-small cell lung cancer. Specimen: uninvolved lung tissue not adjacent to the tumor. The chain joins TRBV7-2 to TRBJ2-3, with unresolved D. The CDR3 DNA is TGTGCCAGCAGCTCAACAGTTACCACAGATACGCAGTATTTT. It encodes CASSSTVTTDTQYF.